This T cell receptor (beta chain) emerged from a study of technical replicates of blood from several donors (dated by TCRdb to the late 2010s). Its CDR3 holds 15 amino acids, cysteine through phenylalanine. The CDR3 DNA has 45 bases and is translated from base 1. Sequences LGHNA (CDR1) and YSLEER (CDR2) are obtained from the germline V gene. V loses 3 bases at its end and J loses 5 bases; junction bases beyond the gene matches: 4. The library was produced with the immunoSEQ multiplex PCR assay. TCRdb took this table from immuneACCESS and kept in-frame rearrangements with V and J called. Such tables lack part of the clones; where checked against another copy, unresolved V genes explain under half of the gap, and the rest is unexplained. This sample has roughly 80,000 clones in its table, and roughly 94% of those were observed once. The biggest ten clones account for 0.3% to 0.45% of the sample. As concerns this clone: What this receptor recognizes is not known. No base qualities exist here, and no much larger clone lies one base off it.

Sequenced: T cells isolated from PBMCs. Recombination linked TRBV4-3 to TRBJ2-2; 9 middle bases align to TRBD1. This TCR was recovered from a human donor in good health. The DNA sequence is given as TGCGCCAGCAGCCAGGACAGGGGTTTTACCGGGGAGCTGTTTTTT. Translated, it reads CASSQDRGFTGELFF.